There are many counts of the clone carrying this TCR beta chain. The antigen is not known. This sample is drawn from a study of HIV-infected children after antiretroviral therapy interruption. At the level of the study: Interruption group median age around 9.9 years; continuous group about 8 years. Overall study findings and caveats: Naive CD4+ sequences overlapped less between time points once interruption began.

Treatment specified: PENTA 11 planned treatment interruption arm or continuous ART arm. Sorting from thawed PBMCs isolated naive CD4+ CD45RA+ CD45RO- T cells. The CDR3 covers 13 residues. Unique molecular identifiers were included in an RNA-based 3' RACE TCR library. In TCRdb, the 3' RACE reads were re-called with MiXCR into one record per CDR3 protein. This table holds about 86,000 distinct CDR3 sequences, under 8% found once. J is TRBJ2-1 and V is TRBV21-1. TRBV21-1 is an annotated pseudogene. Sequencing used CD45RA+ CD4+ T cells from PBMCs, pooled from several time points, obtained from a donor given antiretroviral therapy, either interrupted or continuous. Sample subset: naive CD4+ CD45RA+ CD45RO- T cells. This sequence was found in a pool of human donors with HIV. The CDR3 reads CASSNGSYNEQFF. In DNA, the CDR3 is TGTGCCAGCAGCAATGGCTCCTACAATGAGCAGTTCTTC.